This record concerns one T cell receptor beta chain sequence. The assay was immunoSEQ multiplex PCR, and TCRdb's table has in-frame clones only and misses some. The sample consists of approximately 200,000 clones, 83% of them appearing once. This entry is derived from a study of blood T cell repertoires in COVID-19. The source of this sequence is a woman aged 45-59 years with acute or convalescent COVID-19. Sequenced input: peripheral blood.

In DNA form, the CDR3 reads TGTGCCAGCAGTTTACGGGGGAAGCCCCAGCATTTT. Encoded protein: CASSLRGKPQHF. This sequence joins TRBV12-3 or TRBV12-4 and TRBJ1-5; TRBD1 is a possible D gene (5 bases). The V end was cut by 2 bases, the J end by 8 bases, with 7 bases between. The CDR3 totals 12 residues.